Sequencing of this T cell receptor (beta chain) was carried out in a study of cytomegalovirus exposure and HLA in healthy donors. PCR amplification relied on 60 Vbeta primers (plus 13 Jbeta primers). Repertoires were generated with immunoSEQ multiplex PCR, while TCRdb's copy carries only in-frame clones and drops some. The table lists under 150,000 clones, over 75% of them singletons. Germline V gives CDR1 SGHTA, CDR2 FQGNSA. Trimming took off 2 bases at V and 3 bases at J, with 8 bases between the two ends. This CDR3 has 14 amino acids. The study's findings and limits: The number of N-insertions in an Asian-associated ancestry cluster was reportedly below the roughly 620-donor mean in a later analysis. Productive rates of about 87% or about 30% were seen for most TCR beta V segments in an earlier analysis.

This clone was seen once. Its cognate antigen is unknown. V and J are TRBV7-2 and TRBJ1-3; the D gene is possibly TRBD1 (5 bases). The source of this sequence is a boy aged 10-17 years in good health and CMV-seronegative. The sequencing input was PBMCs. CDR3 bases: TGTGCCAGCAGCTTACCAGGGTTTGGAAACACCATATATTTT. Translated: CASSLPGFGNTIYF.